Reported below is one TCR beta chain. The antigen this receptor binds is unknown. Base qualities are missing; no much larger clone stands one base away. Library preparation used the immunoSEQ multiplex PCR assay. The table was pulled from immuneACCESS by TCRdb, which kept in-frame rearrangements only. Such tables lose some clones; where checked, under half of the loss comes from unresolved V genes, and the rest has no known cause. This sample lists some 23,000 clones; approximately 89% were detected once. The ten largest account for about 13% of the sample. These data originate in a study of T cell changes during pregnancy in multiple sclerosis (dated by TCRdb to the late 2010s). With respect to the entire study: The study examined how the T cell repertoire changed over the course of pregnancy in women with multiple sclerosis.

CDR1 and CDR2 are read off the germline V gene as MNHNS and SASEGT. The germline V end is reduced by 4 bases and the J end by 4 bases; junction bases left unmatched: 6. Measured from the cysteine to the phenylalanine, the CDR3 is 15 residues long. Here the CDR3 DNA is all that survives: 45 bases in frame from base 1. The chain was built from TRBV6-1 and TRBJ2-2, and 7 junctional nucleotides match TRBD1. This sequence was found in a female donor in good health, enrolled as a control in a pregnancy study. Sequencing used CD8+ T cells from peripheral blood mononuclear cells, obtained in the first trimester of pregnancy. This receptor carries the CDR3 CASSVEGAGTGELFF. DNA sequence: TGTGCCAGCAGTGTAGAGGGGGCGGGCACCGGGGAGCTGTTTTTT.